This T cell receptor beta chain stems from a study of regulatory T cells in long-lasting Graves disease. Background on the study: Persistent cases were those of Graves' disease that involved over 5 years of antithyroid drugs with positive TSH receptor antibodies.

A remark on this clonotype: As yet, its antigen is unknown. At one of its ends the junction is not consistent with the germline gene, which may arise from a read error.

This CDR3 has 15 residues. CDR1 is MNHNS and CDR2 is SASEGT in the germline V gene. Time point: persistent/refractory GD, antithyroid drugs over 5 years with positive TRAb. Scientists built the TCR library using RNA that was extracted from PBMCs. Assembly of TCR beta libraries relied on iRepertoire HTBI primers together with Arm-PCR of CDR3 regions. In the original analysis: The samples yielded some 62 TRBV and some 15 TRBJ segments. TCRdb re-derived calls from the multiplex PCR reads in MiXCR, one entry per CDR3 protein. TCRdb assigned the V and J calls; the authors' analysis was not used. The data hold roughly 450,000 distinct CDR3 sequences, with about 22% observed a single time. Regarding the study as a whole: When disease was persistent, TRBV28, TRBJ1-2 and TRBJ2-5 were the favored segments. Fewer public clonotypes were shared by new patients (just under 1,000) than by persistent patients (approximately 2,700).

The V call is TRBV6-1, the J call TRBJ1-2; the D gene is possibly TRBD1 (5 bases). The receptor was isolated from a female donor with Graves disease. Sequencing was performed on peripheral blood mononuclear cells (PBMCs), taken when the disease was refractory, from a patient treated with antithyroid drugs. The CDR3 spells CTSRAGHGGVMGYTF. The CDR3 DNA reads TGTACCAGCAGAGCTGGACACGGTGGAGTAATGGGCTACACCTTC.